The source of this T cell receptor beta chain is a study of post-analysis software for immune sequencing data. Study summary: The disease courses spanned relapsing-remitting, secondary progressive and progressive-relapsing forms of multiple sclerosis. Whole-study findings and limits: F measure grouped same-batch samples tightly together. There were four or five TRBV segments more frequent in patients than controls, and TRBV5-6, TRBV5-1 and TRBV20-1 were among them. Significantly decreased normalized Chao1 diversity was recorded for multiple sclerosis patients relative to controls.

Regarding this clonotype: Its antigen is not identified.

The V gene's germline CDR1 is MGHRA and CDR2 YSYEKL. The CDR3 has 16 amino acids. The ends were cut back, 5 bases at V and 3 bases at J, with 20 bases in the middle. Unique molecular identifiers featured in each of the TCR beta cDNA libraries. Researchers reported roughly 510,000 cDNA molecules coming from 1 to 10 million T cells. TCRdb called the PCR reads again in MiXCR, with one record for every CDR3 protein. The sample shows about 620,000 distinct CDR3 sequences, around 47% of them seen only once. This TCR came from a girl aged 5-17 years with multiple sclerosis. Sequencing was performed on blood. This chain uses TRBV4-1 with TRBJ2-7; maybe TRBD1 (6 bases). The CDR3 loop reads CASSSMLWTVSYEQYF. CDR3 coding DNA: TGCGCCAGCAGCTCAATGCTCTGGACAGTCAGCTACGAGCAGTACTTC.